This T cell receptor (beta chain) was found in a study of cytomegalovirus exposure and HLA in healthy donors. The study's findings and limits: The listing of roughly 160 TCR beta chains classed them as cytomegalovirus-associated.

The length of the CDR3 is 16 residues. V shed 1 base, J shed 3 bases, and the junction held 6 bases outside the gene matches. The germline V gene encodes CDR1 SGDLS and CDR2 YYNGEE. Data came from immunoSEQ multiplex PCR; TCRdb stores just in-frame clones and leaves some out. The table has 150,000 to 200,000 clones, around nine tenths seen once. Points on this clone: Its antigen remains unknown.

The genes are TRBV9 and TRBJ2-7; 11 nucleotides align to TRBD2. The sequencing sample was made of PBMCs. The receptor was isolated from a man between 18 and 35 years old in good health and CMV-seropositive. The CDR3 loop is CASSVSVGTSGYEQYF. DNA of the CDR3: TGTGCCAGCAGCGTATCTGTAGGGACTAGCGGCTACGAGCAGTACTTC.